What follows is one TCR beta chain and its context. Its antigen is as yet unknown. This sample was taken from a study of T cells after yellow fever vaccination. Whole-study results and caveats: The presence of abundant clonotypes contaminating from the bulk population was possible in FACS-sorted repertoires.

Germline CDR1 LGHNA, CDR2 YSLEER. The V gene lost 0 bases and the J gene lost 3 bases, with 9 bases spanning the gap. The CDR3 covers 14 residues. MiXCR, run by TCRdb on the 5' RACE reads, gives a single entry per CDR3 protein. Altogether approximately 300,000 distinct CDR3 sequences are present, roughly 6.8% being singletons, with the ten largest covering over 15%. The source material was PBMCs, sampled 45 days after the first yellow fever vaccination. This chain joins TRBV4-3 and TRBJ2-7; D not certain. This TCR was recovered from a young man who received the YFV17D yellow fever vaccine. The CDR3 loop reads CASSQDLGYYEQYF. The CDR3 DNA reads TGCGCCAGCAGCCAAGATCTAGGGTACTACGAGCAGTACTTC.